Listed below are T cell receptor beta chains from one sample, sequenced in a study of blood T cell repertoires in COVID-19. Sequencing used immunoSEQ multiplex PCR; TCRdb keeps in-frame clones, though not all of them. The sample carries over 200,000 clones, over 75% recorded once. Specimen: peripheral blood. Source of these receptors: a human donor in a cohort sampled during active COVID-19. The CDR3 runs from the conserved cysteine through the conserved F or W. The D gene is left open where the match is weak. Size tells how often a clone was seen (once, few, many) or the class of an expanded clone, and some rows leave it out.

j_call | v_call | clone_size | d_call | cdr3_length | cdr3_nt | cdr3_aa
TRBJ1-2 | TRBV6-2/TRBV6-3 | NA | TRBD1 | 14 | TGTGCCAGCAGTTACTCGAAGGGGGCCAGTGGCTACACCTTC | CASSYSKGASGYTF
TRBJ2-7 | TRBV15 | once | TRBD2 | 15 | TGTGCCACCAGCAGAATACTAGCGGGAGTTCACGAGCAGTACTTC | CATSRILAGVHEQYF
TRBJ2-7 | TRBV4-3 | NA | TRBD2 | 15 | TGCGCCAGCAGCCAGCAGCATAGCGGGAGCTACGAGCAGTACTTC | CASSQQHSGSYEQYF
TRBJ1-2 | TRBV7-9 | NA | NA | 14 | TGTGCCAGCAGCTTAGATACAGGATACTATGGCTACACCTTC | CASSLDTGYYGYTF
TRBJ1-1 | TRBV29-1 | once | NA | 12 | TGCAGCGCCTCAGTCATGAACACTGAAGCTTTCTTT | CSASVMNTEAFF
TRBJ2-7 | TRBV6-5 | once | TRBD2 | 13 | TGTGCGAGCGGGGAGGCGTTGGGCTACGAGCAGTACTTC | CASGEALGYEQYF
TRBJ1-2 | TRBV7-3 | NA | TRBD1 | 16 | TGTGCCAGCAGCCCCGGAGGACAGGGGATCGGCTATGGCTACACCTTC | CASSPGGQGIGYGYTF
TRBJ1-1 | TRBV6-1 | few | NA | 14 | TGTGCCAGCAGTGAATTATCGGCGGATACTGAAGCTTTCTTT | CASSELSADTEAFF
TRBJ2-4 | TRBV27 | NA | TRBD2 | 16 | TGTGCCAGCAGTCTGGGACTAGCGGGAGCCAAAAACATTCAGTACTTC | CASSLGLAGAKNIQYF
TRBJ1-2 | TRBV24-1 | NA | TRBD1 | 16 | TGTGCCACCAGTGATTCGGACAGGGGGTTCACCTATGGCTACACCTTC | CATSDSDRGFTYGYTF
TRBJ2-7 | TRBV9 | NA | NA | 15 | TGTGCCAGCAGCACTTTTACCGGGGGGACAAACGAGCAGTACTTC | CASSTFTGGTNEQYF
TRBJ2-5 | TRBV6-6 | NA | TRBD2 | 16 | TGTGCCAGCAGTTACTCGAGGACGGGAGGAAAAGAGACCCAGTACTTC | CASSYSRTGGKETQYF
TRBJ2-2 | TRBV6-5 | NA | NA | 15 | TGTGCCAGCAGTCTCCACAGGGCGACTACCGGGGAGCTGTTTTTT | CASSLHRATTGELFF
TRBJ2-1 | TRBV3-1/TRBV3-2 | NA | NA | 14 | TGTGCCAGCAGCCAAGGACACATAAACAATGAGCAGTTCTTC | CASSQGHINNEQFF
TRBJ1-1 | TRBV7-2 | NA | TRBD1 | 13 | TGTGCCAGCAGGCTAACAGGGGTTACTGAAGCTTTCTTT | CASRLTGVTEAFF
TRBJ2-6 | TRBV7-6 | NA | TRBD1 | 15 | TGTGCCAGCAGCCCACAGGGGACTGGGGCCAACGTCCTGACTTTC | CASSPQGTGANVLTF
TRBJ1-5 | TRBV7-9 | NA | NA | 15 | TGTGCCAGCAGTCCGCAGGGGCCGATCAATCAGCCCCAGCATTTT | CASSPQGPINQPQHF
TRBJ2-3 | TRBV4-3 | NA | NA | 19 | TGCGCCAGCAGCCAAGTAGGGCGCCGTGGGAGCCCGAGCACAGATACGCAGTATTTT | CASSQVGRRGSPSTDTQYF
TRBJ2-5 | TRBV29-1 | once | TRBD1 | 15 | TGCAGCGCCTCGAGGACAGGCTCGCCCCTAGAGACCCAGTACTTC | CSASRTGSPLETQYF
TRBJ2-7 | TRBV20-1 | NA | NA | 11 | TGCAGTGCCCCTTTAGTCGTGGAGCAGTACTTC | CSAPLVVEQYF
TRBJ1-4 | TRBV7-2 | NA | TRBD1 | 15 | TGTGCCAGCAGCGAAGGACAGGGGGCTAATGAAAAACTGTTTTTT | CASSEGQGANEKLFF
TRBJ1-3 | TRBV24-1 | few | NA | 17 | TGTGCCACCAGTGACCCTTCCCGACAGGATCTGGGAAACACCATATATTTT | CATSDPSRQDLGNTIYF
TRBJ2-7 | TRBV2 | few | NA | 14 | TGTGCCAGCAGTGTGAACTACCCATCCTACGAGCAGTACTTC | CASSVNYPSYEQYF
TRBJ2-3 | TRBV27 | NA | TRBD1 | 15 | TGTGCCAGCAGTTTCCGGGACAGCAACACAGATACGCAGTATTTT | CASSFRDSNTDTQYF
TRBJ2-7 | TRBV9 | NA | NA | 13 | TGTGCCAGCAGCGCCGGACAGTCCTACGAGCAGTACTTC | CASSAGQSYEQYF
TRBJ1-4 | TRBV3-1/TRBV3-2 | NA | NA | 15 | TGTGCCAGCAGCCAAGGGGTCGACAGAAGGGAAAAACTGTTTTTT | CASSQGVDRREKLFF
TRBJ2-7 | TRBV7-8 | NA | TRBD1 | 16 | TGTGCCAGCAGCTTAGCGGACAGGGGGCTCGAAGTCGAGCAGTACTTC | CASSLADRGLEVEQYF
TRBJ2-7 | TRBV7-2 | few | NA | 16 | TGTGCCAGCAGCTTATTGTTTTTGGGTCAGGGCCACGAGCAGTACTTC | CASSLLFLGQGHEQYF
TRBJ2-1 | TRBV6-5 | NA | NA | 15 | TGTGCCAGCAGCCCGATTGCGAGCTCCTACAATGAGCAGTTCTTC | CASSPIASSYNEQFF